Following are 28 T cell receptor beta chains from one sample sequenced in a study of cytomegalovirus exposure and HLA in healthy donors. Amplification used 60 Vbeta primers and 13 Jbeta primers. TCRdb's copy holds only in-frame clones and misses some; the assay was immunoSEQ multiplex PCR. The sample has approximately 120,000 clones, roughly a tenth seen once. The material sequenced was PBMCs. These receptors were taken from a woman between 18 and 29 years old in good health and CMV-seropositive.

The chain is built from TRBV10-3 and TRBJ1-1; unclear D gene. Germline-derived CDR1 and CDR2 are ENHRY and SYGVKD. This CDR3 is built from 16 residues. Trimming removed 6 bases at V and 5 bases at J, with 22 bases between. This CDR3 is CAISEHVLWLWTEAFF. The CDR3 DNA reads as TGTGCCATCAGCGAACACGTACTATGGCTATGGACTGAAGCTTTCTTT.

In this sample, this clone turned up a few times. The rearrangement links TRBV6-1 to TRBJ1-4; D remains ambiguous. This CDR3 is built from 12 residues. The germline gives CDR1 MNHNS, CDR2 SASEGT. The V gene lost 7 bases and the J gene lost 8 bases, with 11 bases spanning the gap. The CDR3 DNA follows: TGTGCCAGCAACACGGCGGGGGAAAAACTGTTTTTT. Translating gives CASNTAGEKLFF.

This clone has a handful of counts. The chain has TRBV7-9 and TRBJ2-5; 9 nucleotides match TRBD2. The CDR3 totals 15 residues. The germline V gene has CDR1 SEHNR and CDR2 FQNEAQ (reference sequence). V dropped 0 bases and J dropped 5; count of bases not matched to a gene: 4. CDR3 nucleotides: TGTGCCAGCAGCTTAGCGCTAGCGGGACACGAGACCCAGTACTTC. As protein: CASSLALAGHETQYF.

This clone occurred a few times. The chain combines TRBV11-2 with TRBJ2-2; perhaps TRBD2 as D (5 bases). V shed 5 bases and J shed 6 bases, with 13 bases lying between them. The CDR3 is made up of 14 amino acids. CDR1 SGHAT and CDR2 FQNNGV come from the germline V gene. This CDR3 is CASSPEGGAGELFF. The CDR3 nucleotides are TGTGCCAGCAGCCCAGAGGGCGGAGCCGGGGAGCTGTTTTTT.

The chain uses TRBV30 and TRBJ2-5, with a possible D match to TRBD1 (5 bases). The germline V gene has CDR1 GTSNPN and CDR2 SVGIG (reference sequence). The CDR3 is 15 residues long. V was trimmed by 4 bases and J by 2 bases, leaving 17 bases between them. This CDR3 is CAWTRRFGAQETQYF. DNA of the CDR3: TGTGCCTGGACCCGACGTTTTGGGGCGCAAGAGACCCAGTACTTC. Combining the CDR3 with reference TRBV30 and TRBJ2-5 gives the whole variable domain SQTIHQWPATLVQPVGSPLSLECTVEGTSNPNLYWYRQAAGRGLQLLFYSVGIGQISSEVPQNLSASRPQDRQFILSSKKLLLSDSGFYLCAWTRRFGAQETQYFGPGTRLLVL.

This clone showed up just a few times. The chain links TRBV10-1 to TRBJ2-1; 7 bases fit TRBD2. CDR3 length: 15 residues. Looked up from germline, CDR1 is WNHNN and CDR2 is SYGVQD (reference sequence). V lost 4 bases and J lost 0; bases outside the gene matches: 3. CDR3 sequence (DNA): TGCGCCAGCAGTGCCGGCGGGAGCTCCTACAATGAGCAGTTCTTC. Amino acids: CASSAGGSSYNEQFF.

The rearrangement links TRBV5-1 to TRBJ2-1; 9 nucleotides match TRBD2. CDR3 length: 13 amino acids. Germline V lookup: CDR1 SGHRS, CDR2 YFSETQ. Unmatched junction bases numbered 6, after V lost 4 bases and J lost 10 bases. CDR3 sequence reads: CASSPGLAWEQFF. The CDR3 DNA sequence: TGCGCCAGCAGCCCGGGACTAGCCTGGGAGCAGTTCTTC.

The rearrangement joins TRBV6-1 to TRBJ2-5; possibly TRBD1 for D (5 bases). This CDR3 contains 11 residues. CDR1 and CDR2 (germline): MNHNS, SASEGT. Between the trimmed V and J ends, which lost 1 base and 9 bases, there was a span of 6 bases. The CDR3 coding sequence is TGTGCCAGCAGTGAAGTAGGGGCCCAGTACTTC. Protein product: CASSEVGAQYF.

In this sample, this clone turned up a few times. The rearrangement joins TRBV7-2 to TRBJ1-4; the D gene is possibly TRBD1 (5 bases). The V end lost 5 bases, the J end lost 7 bases, and 20 bases lay between the germline ends. Germline loops: CDR1 SGHTA, CDR2 FQGNSA. This CDR3 has 16 residues. The CDR3 protein is CASSRGVGDGFEKLFF. CDR3 nucleotide sequence: TGTGCCAGCAGCCGGGGGGTGGGGGATGGATTTGAAAAACTGTTTTTT.

This chain links TRBV2 with TRBJ1-5; D unresolved. V was cut by 10 bases and J by 4 bases, with 20 bases left in between. Germline V gene lookup returns CDR1 SNHLY and CDR2 FYNNEI. This CDR3 region has 15 residues. CDR3: CATTAGGGRNQPQHF. CDR3 nucleotide sequence: TGTGCCACCACAGCAGGAGGAGGGAGGAATCAGCCCCAGCATTTT.

This rearrangement joins TRBV7-6 to TRBJ2-7, with TRBD2 as a possible D gene (6 bases). V lost 3 bases and J 2 bases, leaving 8 bases between the germline ends. CDR1 is SGHVS, CDR2 FNYEAQ, per germline. The CDR3 contains 13 residues. DNA for the CDR3: TGTGCCAGCAGCTTGGGGGGACCCTACGAGCAGTACTTC. Amino acid sequence: CASSLGGPYEQYF.

This clone was observed at least ten times. V gene TRBV6-6 combines with J gene TRBJ2-7; tentative D call: TRBD2 (6 bases). The CDR3 totals 16 residues. V lost 8 bases and J 6 bases, leaving 26 bases between the germline ends. Germline lookup yields CDR1 MNHNY and CDR2 SVGAGI (reference sequence). For the CDR3, the DNA is TGTGCCAGCGGTAATGGCGGGACGGGTGACCTCTCCGAGCAGTACTTC. It yields the protein CASGNGGTGDLSEQYF.

This clone was seen more than once but under ten times. V and J are TRBV10-3 and TRBJ2-3; maybe TRBD2 (6 bases). CDR3 size: 14 residues. CDR1 is ENHRY, CDR2 SYGVKD, per germline. Trimming removed 2 bases at V and 4 bases at J, with 10 bases between. DNA for the CDR3: TGTGCCATCAGTGAGAGGGGAGGCCCAGATACGCAGTATTTT. Residues: CAISERGGPDTQYF.

V is TRBV6-6 and J is TRBJ1-1, with 7 bases identical to TRBD1. The V segment lost 6 bases and the J segment 1 base; nucleotides outside the gene matches: 2. CDR1 is MNHNY, CDR2 SVGAGI, per germline (reference sequence). The length of the CDR3 is 13 residues. This chain's CDR3 is CASSGQENTEAFF. CDR3 DNA: TGTGCCAGCAGCGGACAGGAGAACACTGAAGCTTTCTTT.

This chain uses TRBV15 with TRBJ2-4; 11 nucleotides line up with TRBD1. CDR1 is LNHNV and CDR2 is YYDKDF in the germline V gene (reference sequence). This CDR3 has 16 residues. The V gene end was trimmed by 5 bases and the J gene end by 1 base; junction bases not matched to a gene: 4. CDR3 region: CATSGTGGLAKNIQYF. The DNA for the CDR3 is TGTGCCACCAGCGGGACAGGGGGACTTGCCAAAAACATTCAGTACTTC.

The chain carries TRBV5-1 and TRBJ2-2, with 11 bases fitting TRBD1. The V segment lost 4 bases and the J segment 7 bases; nucleotides outside the gene matches: 12. CDR1 SGHRS and CDR2 YFSETQ come from the germline V gene. There are 17 residues in the CDR3. The CDR3 here is CASSLHGSGTGGGELFF. The CDR3 bases are TGCGCCAGCAGCCTACACGGTTCCGGGACAGGGGGCGGGGAGCTGTTTTTT. Combining the CDR3 with reference TRBV5-1 and TRBJ2-2 gives the whole variable domain KAGVTQTPRYLIKTRGQQVTLSCSPISGHRSVSWYQQTPGQGLQFLFEYFSETQRNKGNFPGRFSGRQFSNSRSEMNVSTLELGDSALYLCASSLHGSGTGGGELFFGEGSRLTVL.

V usage is TRBV6-5 and J usage is TRBJ1-3, with unresolved D. The CDR3 contains 13 residues. The germline gives CDR1 MNHEY, CDR2 SVGAGI. The V and J ends lost 6 bases and 3 bases respectively, with 9 bases between them. The CDR3, as DNA: TGTGCCAGCAGACTACTTGGTGGAAACACCATATATTTT. Translated: CASRLLGGNTIYF.

The chain uses TRBV2 and TRBJ1-4; perhaps TRBD1 as D (6 bases). This CDR3 spans 13 amino acids. With 4 bases removed from V and 8 bases from J, the gap between germline ends came to 11 bases. Per the germline V gene, CDR1 is SNHLY and CDR2 is FYNNEI. This CDR3 is CASSGGPGEKLFF. The CDR3 nucleotides are TGTGCCAGCAGTGGGGGGCCGGGCGAAAAACTGTTTTTT.

The J gene is TRBJ1-2, the V gene TRBV6-1; 10 bases agree with TRBD1. With V trimmed by 9 bases and J by 8 bases, 12 bases remained unmatched. CDR3 length: 14 residues. CDR1 and CDR2 (germline): MNHNS, SASEGT. The CDR3 DNA is TGTGCCAGTTCAGAGACAGGGGGCGCGGGGGGCTACACCTTC. Translation gives CASSETGGAGGYTF.

The chain carries TRBV19 and TRBJ2-2; 7 positions match TRBD2. Looked up from germline, CDR1 is LNHDA and CDR2 is SQIVND (reference sequence). This CDR3 is built from 17 residues. Losses at the gene ends were 7 bases for V and 8 bases for J; bases not matched to a gene: 19. The CDR3 loop reads CASIGVRPREGLGELFF. The CDR3 region has the DNA TGTGCCAGTATCGGGGTACGACCCAGGGAGGGCCTGGGGGAGCTGTTTTTT.

The genes are TRBV2 and TRBJ2-7, with D possibly being TRBD1 (5 bases). CDR3 length: 13 residues. Trimming took 5 bases from V and 6 from J, leaving 14 bases between them. The germline V gene has CDR1 SNHLY and CDR2 FYNNEI. CDR3 DNA sequence: TGTGCCAGCAGTCAGTCCAGGGATCTCGAGCAGTACTTC. As protein: CASSQSRDLEQYF. Supplemented by reference TRBV2 and TRBJ2-7, the full variable domain reads EPEVTQTPSHQVTQMGQEVILRCVPISNHLYFYWYRQILGQKVEFLVSFYNNEISEKSEIFDDQFSVERPDGSNFTLKIRSTKLEDSAMYFCASSQSRDLEQYFGPGTRLTVT.

The rearrangement links TRBV19 to TRBJ1-5; the D gene is possibly TRBD1 (5 bases). CDR3 length equals 16 residues. Germline CDR1 and CDR2: LNHDA and SQIVND (reference sequence). V shed 5 bases and J shed 1 base, with 15 bases lying between them. Here the CDR3 reads CASSPARGKSNQPQHF. The CDR3, as DNA: TGTGCCAGTAGTCCCGCCCGGGGGAAAAGCAATCAGCCCCAGCATTTT.

This clone occurred a few times. This chain links TRBV27 with TRBJ2-1, with TRBD2 matching over 10 bases. Trimming removed 7 bases from V and 7 bases from J; junction bases left unmatched: 10. The CDR3 contains 15 residues. Looked up from germline, CDR1 is MNHEY and CDR2 is SMNVEV (reference sequence). The CDR3 spells CASILAGAAGNEQFF. DNA of the CDR3: TGTGCCAGCATCCTAGCGGGAGCAGCGGGGAATGAGCAGTTCTTC.

V usage is TRBV5-1 and J usage is TRBJ2-7; 9 bases fit TRBD2. The germline CDR1 and CDR2 sequences are SGHRS and YFSETQ. V lost 5 bases, J lost 3 bases, and 6 bases stayed unmatched. CDR3 length: 14 residues. CDR3 nucleotide sequence: TGCGCCAGCAGGAGAGAGACTAGCGGCTACGAGCAGTACTTC. It yields the protein CASRRETSGYEQYF.

The chain combines TRBV2 with TRBJ2-2, with 7 bases fitting TRBD1. The germline V gene has CDR1 SNHLY and CDR2 FYNNEI. The CDR3 extends over 15 amino acids. The J segment lost 1 base and the V segment lost 7 bases, leaving 6 bases of the junction unmatched. The CDR3 nucleotides read TGTGCCAGCACCCTTGGACAGGAGAACACCGGGGAGCTGTTTTTT. Translated, it gives CASTLGQENTGELFF.

V is TRBV6-6 and J is TRBJ1-1; 7 bases align to TRBD1. This CDR3 comprises 14 residues. The V and J ends lost 2 bases and 5 bases, in that order; junction bases with no gene match: 5. Germline CDR1 MNHNY, CDR2 SVGAGI (reference sequence). Here the CDR3 DNA reads TGTGCCAGCAGTTACGGGACAGAGGGGACTGAAGCTTTCTTT. It is translated as CASSYGTEGTEAFF.

This clone was seen more than once but under ten times. The chain recombines TRBV2 with TRBJ2-7, with TRBD2 matching 11 bases. The germline V gene encodes CDR1 SNHLY and CDR2 FYNNEI. V trimming: 2 bases; J trimming: 0 bases; junction bases outside the gene matches: 6. The CDR3 contains 17 residues. CDR3 sequence reads: CASSEPGLAESSYEQYF. The CDR3 region has the DNA TGTGCCAGCAGTGAACCGGGACTAGCGGAGAGCTCCTACGAGCAGTACTTC.

This clone has just a few counts. The V gene is TRBV14, the J gene TRBJ2-7; TRBD2 is a possible D gene (5 bases). Trimming left V 1 base short and J 0 bases short, with 10 bases between. CDR3 length: 15 residues. CDR1 is SGHDN and CDR2 is FVKESK in the germline V gene. The CDR3 sequence is CASSQGGSVSYEQYF. CDR3 coding DNA: TGTGCCAGCAGCCAAGGGGGTAGCGTCTCCTACGAGCAGTACTTC.